This TCR beta chain was captured by sequencing in a study of response to subunit inactivated influenza vaccine. Points from the study as a whole: Few new T cells, the authors suggested, are recruited by each seasonal influenza vaccination.

TCRdb reanalysed the RT-PCR reads using MiXCR and keeps one entry per CDR3 protein. The sample includes about 610,000 distinct CDR3 sequences, 14% of them seen just once. A word on this clonotype: What it binds is unknown.

Germline CDR1 reads SGHTA; CDR2 reads FQGNSA. With 5 bases removed from V and 2 bases from J, the gap between germline ends came to 16 bases. This CDR3 contains 17 residues. The sample here was PBMCs from blood, taken roughly 13 days after vaccination. The TCR comes from a man in his forties or fifties who received an inactivated influenza vaccine. The chain carries TRBV7-2 and TRBJ2-6; D tentatively fits TRBD1 or TRBD2 (6 bases each). CDR3 region: CASSMASGAAGANVLTF. The CDR3 nucleotides read TGTGCCAGCAGCATGGCTTCGGGGGCAGCTGGGGCCAACGTCCTGACTTTC.